This TCR beta chain was sequenced in a study of blood T cell repertoires in COVID-19. Overall study: Collection of acute and convalescent COVID-19 samples took place in the United States, Italy and Spain.

Original processing methods: From reference gene primer amplification, estimates of nucleated cell counts were derived. The assay was immunoSEQ multiplex PCR, and TCRdb's table has in-frame clones only and misses some. The V and J calls and the clone size are those of that table, but D and trimming were determined from the DNA. The sample lists 490,000 or so clones; more than 85% were seen once. This CDR3 has 17 residues. Germline assignment: CDR1 SGHVS and CDR2 FQNEAQ. Trimming removed 0 bases at V and 0 bases at J, with 12 bases between. Across about two dozen US areas, participants ranged in age from roughly 18 to 95 years. Grouping used clinical history reported by participants in a survey and questionnaire.

The sequencing input was PBMCs or T cells enriched from blood (not recorded which). The chain links TRBV7-8 to TRBJ1-5, with a tentative D call TRBD1 (5 bases). The source is a woman aged 55-69 years who had recovered from COVID-19. The CDR3 sequence: CASSLARVGLSNQPQHF. The CDR3 nucleotides are TGTGCCAGCAGCTTAGCCAGGGTGGGACTTAGCAATCAGCCCCAGCATTTT.